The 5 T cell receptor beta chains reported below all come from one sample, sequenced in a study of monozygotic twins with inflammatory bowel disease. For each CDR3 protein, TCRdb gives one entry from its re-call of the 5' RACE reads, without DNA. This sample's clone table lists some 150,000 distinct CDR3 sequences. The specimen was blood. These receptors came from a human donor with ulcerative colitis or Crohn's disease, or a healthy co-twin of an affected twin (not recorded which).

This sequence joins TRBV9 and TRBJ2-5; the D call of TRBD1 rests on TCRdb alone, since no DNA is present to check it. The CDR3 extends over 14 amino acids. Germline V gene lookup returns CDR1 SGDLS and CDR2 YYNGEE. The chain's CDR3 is CASSLTGGAETQYF.

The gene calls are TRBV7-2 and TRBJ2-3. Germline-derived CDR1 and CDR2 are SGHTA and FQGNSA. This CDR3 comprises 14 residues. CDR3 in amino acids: CASSLDRIGGTQYF.

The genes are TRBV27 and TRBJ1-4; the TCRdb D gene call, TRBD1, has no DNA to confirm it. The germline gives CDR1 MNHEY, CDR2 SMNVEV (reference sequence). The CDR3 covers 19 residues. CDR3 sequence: CASSSRGTGLGPRDEKLFF.

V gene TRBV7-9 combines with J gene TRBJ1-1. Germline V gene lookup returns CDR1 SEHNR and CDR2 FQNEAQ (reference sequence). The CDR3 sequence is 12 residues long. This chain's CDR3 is CASSLINTEAFF.

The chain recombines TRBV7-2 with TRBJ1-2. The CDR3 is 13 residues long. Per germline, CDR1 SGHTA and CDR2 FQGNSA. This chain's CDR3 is CASSFPLSYGYTF.